The rows below give T cell receptor beta chains drawn from one sample of a study of blood T cell repertoires in COVID-19. The repertoire was sequenced with immunoSEQ multiplex PCR; TCRdb's copy has only in-frame clones and lacks some. The sample holds a few hundred thousand clones; under 90% are singletons and the top ten take about 3%. The sequenced sample consisted of peripheral blood. Receptors originate from a woman between 18 and 29 years old with acute or convalescent COVID-19. The conserved cysteine and the conserved F or W are not part of the CDR3 here.

v_call cdr3_aa
TRBV10-3 ATLTTSGRAAEQF
TRBV6-5 ASSYLGGTEAF
TRBV6-2/TRBV6-3 ASSKGLAGVHEQY
TRBV27 ASSSRTGTGELF
TRBV5-1 ASSLARTGEAF
TRBV6-2/TRBV6-3 ASSRPDRNTEAF
TRBV6-4 ATAEREQREQF
TRBV6-1 ASSDQGAAKNIQY
TRBV12-3/TRBV12-4 ASSFFSGEGF
TRBV5-1 ASSLSVWQAGTGELF
TRBV5-1 ASSLGSSYNEQF
TRBV5-5 ASSSGGQGSNQPQH
TRBV18 ASSLWGQGADEQY
TRBV29-1 SVQGADSNEKLF
TRBV30 AWSVGDRLIQPQH
TRBV13 ASRPRLAGGTYEQY
TRBV12-3/TRBV12-4 ASSLRLAFEQF
TRBV27 ASSSGLGTGLNEQY